Following are 9 T cell receptor beta chains from one sample sequenced in a study of blood T cell repertoires in COVID-19. The repertoire was sequenced with immunoSEQ multiplex PCR; TCRdb's copy has only in-frame clones and lacks some. This table holds roughly 300,000 clones, roughly 90% found once. The material sequenced was PBMCs or T cells enriched from blood (not recorded which). The receptors shown here come from a woman in her 30s who had recovered from COVID-19.

This clone was seen a handful of times. This sequence joins TRBV4-1 and TRBJ2-7, with TRBD2 matching 9 bases. The CDR3 is 14 amino acids. Germline CDR1 reads MGHRA; CDR2 reads YSYEKL. V lost 3 bases to trimming and J lost 3 bases; unmatched junction nucleotides: 3. CDR3 bases: TGCGCCAGCAGCCATTTAGCGGGAGTCTACGAGCAGTACTTC. It translates to CASSHLAGVYEQYF.

The CDR3 here is CSVGEGRTDTQYF. The CDR3 nucleotides read TGCAGCGTTGGGGAGGGCCGCACAGATACGCAGTATTTT. This chain uses TRBV29-1 with TRBJ2-3, with 7 bases fitting TRBD2. Germline assignment: CDR1 SQVTM and CDR2 ANQGSEA. This CDR3 has 13 residues. V lost 4 bases and J lost 1; bases outside the gene matches: 2.

The rearrangement uses TRBV9 and TRBJ2-5; 8 nucleotides line up with TRBD2. CDR1 is SGDLS and CDR2 is YYNGEE in the germline V gene. V lost 4 bases and J lost 5; bases outside the gene matches: 7. The CDR3 sequence is 14 residues long. The CDR3 sequence is CASSTGTRWETQYF. The CDR3 DNA is TGTGCCAGCAGCACCGGGACTAGGTGGGAGACCCAGTACTTC.

The V call is TRBV5-4, the J call TRBJ2-1, with 8 bases matching TRBD2. The germline V gene encodes CDR1 SGHNT and CDR2 YYREEE (reference sequence). The CDR3 is made up of 14 amino acids. Unmatched junction bases numbered 4, after V lost 0 bases and J lost 8 bases. Here the CDR3 DNA reads TGTGCCAGCAGCTTGGCGGGGGGGCGGGATGAGCAGTTCTTC. Amino acid sequence: CASSLAGGRDEQFF.

J is TRBJ2-7 and V is TRBV4-1; 10 nucleotides align to TRBD1. The CDR3 consists of 15 residues. V was clipped by 5 bases and J by 4 bases; unmatched bases: 8. The germline V gene encodes CDR1 MGHRA and CDR2 YSYEKL. CDR3 DNA: TGCGCCAGCAGCGAAGGCCGACAGGGGGCTTACGAGCAGTACTTC. Its protein product is CASSEGRQGAYEQYF.

This clone has a single count. The chain uses TRBV2 and TRBJ2-2; TRBD1 is a possible D gene (7 bases). Per the germline V gene, CDR1 is SNHLY and CDR2 is FYNNEI. V was cut by 4 bases and J by 4 bases, with 19 bases left in between. The CDR3 length is 17 residues. The DNA for the CDR3 is TGTGCCAGCAGTGGAACCAGGGGGGTTTGGGGCACCGGGGAGCTGTTTTTT. Translation gives CASSGTRGVWGTGELFF.

This clone was counted once. This rearrangement joins TRBV21-1 to TRBJ2-1; no DNA check was done on the table's D call, TRBD1. TRBV21-1 is classified as a pseudogene. The CDR3 runs to 16 residues. This CDR3 is CASSNYYWGPDNEQFF. The CDR3 DNA reads as TGTGCCAGCAGCAATTATTATTGGGGGCCGGACAATGAGCAGTTCTTC.

In DNA form, the CDR3 reads TGTGCCAGCAGCCGAGGTCAGGGTGGCTACACCTTC. Its translation: CASSRGQGGYTF. The chain employs TRBV11-2 and TRBJ1-2; TRBD1 is a possible D gene (5 bases). Germline V gives CDR1 SGHAT, CDR2 FQNNGV. The CDR3 totals 12 residues. Trimming took 5 bases from V and 7 from J, leaving 11 bases between them.

The chain recombines TRBV7-2 with TRBJ1-2; possibly TRBD1 for D (6 bases). V was cut by 1 base and J by 1 base, with 16 bases left in between. The CDR3 length is 17 residues. Germline V lookup: CDR1 SGHTA, CDR2 FQGNSA. CDR3 nucleotide sequence: TGTGCCAGCAGCTTAGGCCCCGGGACACAAAATAACTATGGCTACACCTTC. Amino acid sequence: CASSLGPGTQNNYGYTF.